This TCR beta chain stems from a study of blood T cell repertoires in COVID-19. Overall study context: The United States, Italy and Spain provided the acute and convalescent COVID-19 samples. PBMCs, B-cell-depleted T cells, or T cells were the source of the cDNA or gDNA that made up the material.

In the original processing: Amplification of reference gene primers was used by the study to estimate nucleated cell counts. This table comes from immunoSEQ multiplex PCR, and its TCRdb copy is limited to in-frame clones, with some not included. The D gene and trimming were derived from the DNA, and the V and J assignments and clone size from that table. The table records roughly 77,000 clones, roughly 90% of them present only once. The sample holds a few counts of this clone. The CDR3 extends over 19 amino acids. With 4 bases removed from V and 1 base from J, the gap between germline ends came to 20 bases. Germline V gene data show CDR1 as MDHEN and CDR2 as SYDVKM.

The receptor's source is a man aged 45-65 years with active COVID-19. The chain carries TRBV28 and TRBJ1-6; D is ambiguous. Sequencing was done on a sample of peripheral blood. CDR3 coding DNA: TGTGCCAGCAGTTCCCCCCGAGGCGGGGTGGGGTCCTATAATTCACCCCTCCACTTT. The encoded protein is CASSSPRGGVGSYNSPLHF.